This T cell receptor beta chain was found in a study of T-cell reconstitution after alpha-beta-depleted transplantation in children (dated by TCRdb to between 2015 and 2016). With respect to the entire study: Using TCR repertoire profiling, the study quantitatively followed how T-cell immune reconstitution unfolded in children after TCRalphabeta/CD19-depleted allogeneic hematopoietic cell transplantation.

This clonotype occurred a few times. This clone's antigen is unknown. No base quality information exists; no much larger clone differs at one position. The method behind the library was PCR. The data were produced on an Illumina HiSeq 2500. TCR library preparation used molecular barcoding, with unique molecular identifiers applied to normalize quantification of the TCRbeta repertoire. TCRdb redid the processing of the public reads, applying fastp at Q25 and MiXCR, and retained in-frame beta chains. All rows with the same CDR3 protein become a single entry with the most common DNA and genes. Counted in this sample were 300,000 or so distinct CDR3 sequences; approximately 9.6% of them appeared once. The ten largest clones take up around a tenth of the sample. The sample here was PBMCs from the stem cell graft donor, taken from the stem cell graft. This TCR was sampled from a human donor who donated a stem cell graft to a child with SCID.

The CDR3 reads as follows: CASSLTGTIGTEAFF. The sequenced DNA: TGTGCCAGCTCACTTACCGGGACAATAGGGACTGAAGCTTTCTTT. In this chain, TRBV18 is recombined with TRBJ1-1, with TRBD1 perhaps the D gene, on 6 matching bases. The CDR3, from cysteine to phenylalanine, totals 15 residues. Only the CDR3 part of the read is kept: 45 bases, read in frame from the first base. V sheds 4 bases and J sheds 5 bases, leaving 17 bases between their ends. CDR1 and CDR2 (KGHSH, LQKENI) derive from the germline V gene.